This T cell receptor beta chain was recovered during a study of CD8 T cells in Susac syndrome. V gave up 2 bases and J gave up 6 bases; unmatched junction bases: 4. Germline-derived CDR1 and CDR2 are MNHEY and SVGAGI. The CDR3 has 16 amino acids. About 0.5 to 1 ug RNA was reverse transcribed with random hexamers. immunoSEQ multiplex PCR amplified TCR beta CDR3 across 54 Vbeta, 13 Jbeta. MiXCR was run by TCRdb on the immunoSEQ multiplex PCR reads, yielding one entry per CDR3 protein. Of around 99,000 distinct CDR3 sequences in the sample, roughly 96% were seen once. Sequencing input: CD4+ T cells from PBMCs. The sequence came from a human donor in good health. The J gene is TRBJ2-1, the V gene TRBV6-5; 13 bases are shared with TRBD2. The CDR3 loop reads CASSYMGLAGSNEQFF. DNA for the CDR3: TGTGCCAGCAGTTACATGGGACTAGCGGGGAGCAATGAGCAGTTCTTC.